This T cell receptor (beta chain) was sequenced for a study of blood T cell repertoires in COVID-19. For the study at large: The study drew acute and convalescent COVID-19 samples from the United States, Italy and Spain. T cells, B-cell-depleted T cells, or PBMCs supplied cDNA or gDNA.

Per germline, CDR1 SGHRS and CDR2 YFSETQ. V lost 4 bases to trimming and J lost 4 bases; unmatched junction nucleotides: 5. There are 14 residues in the CDR3. This clone was recorded a few times. Per the study methods: Quantification of nucleated cells was approximated via reference gene primer amplification. This table comes from immunoSEQ multiplex PCR, and its TCRdb copy is limited to in-frame clones, with some not included. That table is the source of V, J and clone size, and D and trimming were worked out from the DNA. The sample lists around 190,000 clones, under 85% occurring once. This sequence originates from a human donor in a cohort sampled during active COVID-19. The sequenced sample was peripheral blood. This chain links TRBV5-1 with TRBJ1-2, with 9 nucleotides matching TRBD1. CDR3 residues: CASSPGTGTYGYTF. The CDR3 nucleotides read TGCGCCAGCAGCCCCGGGACAGGGACCTATGGCTACACCTTC.